The present entry profiles one T cell receptor beta chain with its context. The target of this receptor is not known. Base qualities are not provided; no much larger clone lies one nucleotide away. These data come from a study of T cell changes during pregnancy in multiple sclerosis (dated by TCRdb to about 2019). Notes on the research overall: The study looked at changes in the T cell repertoire across pregnancy in women with multiple sclerosis.

Libraries came from the immunoSEQ multiplex PCR assay. As stored in TCRdb, this immuneACCESS dataset retains in-frame rearrangements with V and J assigned. A fraction of the clones does not appear; measured against another copy, unresolved V genes explain less than half of the discrepancy, and the remainder lacks a known reason. For this sample there are 100,000 or so clones; almost 95% appear just once. The ten largest clones add up to 0.9% of the sample. CDR1 SGHTA and CDR2 FQGNSA were looked up in the germline V gene. From cysteine to phenylalanine, the CDR3 is 16 amino acids long. Kept here is only the CDR3 DNA, which spans 48 bases and is read in frame from base 1. V and J lose 4 bases and 3 bases, and a span of 17 bases separates them.

Sequences were derived from peripheral blood, sampled before pregnancy. The sequence was collected from a female donor with multiple sclerosis, enrolled in a pregnancy study. The V gene is TRBV7-2 and the J gene is TRBJ2-3, with no confident D gene call. Here the CDR3 is given as CASSSPRSIITDTQYF. Here is the DNA: TGTGCCAGCAGCTCCCCCCGGTCAATAATTACAGATACGCAGTATTTT.